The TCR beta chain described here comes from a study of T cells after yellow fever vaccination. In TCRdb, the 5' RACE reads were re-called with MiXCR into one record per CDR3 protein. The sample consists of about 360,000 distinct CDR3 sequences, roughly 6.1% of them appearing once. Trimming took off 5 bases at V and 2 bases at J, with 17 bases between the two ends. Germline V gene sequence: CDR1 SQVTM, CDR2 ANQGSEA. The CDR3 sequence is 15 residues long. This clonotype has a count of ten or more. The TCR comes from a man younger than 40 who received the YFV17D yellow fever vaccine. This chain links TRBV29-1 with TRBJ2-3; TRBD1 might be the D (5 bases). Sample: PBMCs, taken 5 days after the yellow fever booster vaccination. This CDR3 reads CSVSRVGTATDTQYF. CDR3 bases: TGCAGCGTTAGCAGGGTAGGAACGGCCACAGATACGCAGTATTTT.